The 19 T cell receptor beta chains given below trace back to one sample, sequenced in a study of T cell responses to AZD1222 COVID-19 vaccine. Generated by immunoSEQ multiplex PCR, the TCRdb table keeps only in-frame clones and is missing some. Here the sample spans about 140,000 clones, over 85% being singletons. Sample: peripheral blood, taken 28 days after the second AZD1222 dose. The receptors shown here come from an adult who received the AZD1222 COVID-19 vaccine.

The chain joins TRBV7-9 to TRBJ2-5; 7 bases agree with TRBD2. The CDR3 is made up of 17 amino acids. V was pared by 3 bases and J by 2 bases, with 12 bases of the junction left unmatched. In germline, CDR1 is SEHNR, CDR2 FQNEAQ (reference sequence). The CDR3 is CASSFRLAPEDQETQYF. The CDR3 DNA reads as TGTGCCAGCAGCTTCCGACTAGCCCCCGAAGATCAAGAGACCCAGTACTTC.

This clone occurred a few times. Other DNA sequences in this specimen translate into the identical CDR3. The chain joins TRBV30 to TRBJ1-5, with D perhaps matching TRBD1 (5 bases). The CDR3 contains 13 residues. Trimming shortened V by 1 base and J by 7 bases, and 11 bases separated the two germline ends. Germline CDR1 reads GTSNPN; CDR2 reads SVGIG (reference sequence). The CDR3 loop reads CAWSAGGGQPQHF. CDR3 nucleotides: TGTGCCTGGAGTGCTGGGGGTGGACAGCCCCAGCATTTT. Full variable domain (rest looked up from reference TRBV30 and TRBJ1-5): SQTIHQWPATLVQPVGSPLSLECTVEGTSNPNLYWYRQAAGRGLQLLFYSVGIGQISSEVPQNLSASRPQDRQFILSSKKLLLSDSGFYLCAWSAGGGQPQHFGDGTRLSIL.

The J gene is TRBJ1-1, the V gene TRBV19; maybe TRBD1 (5 bases). Per the germline V gene, CDR1 is LNHDA and CDR2 is SQIVND (reference sequence). The CDR3 is made up of 12 amino acids. V gave up 6 bases and J gave up 3 bases, with 8 bases separating them. CDR3 coding DNA: TGTGCCAGTAGGGCGGGGGACACTGAAGCTTTCTTT. Translated, it gives CASRAGDTEAFF. Based on the CDR3 plus reference TRBV19 and TRBJ1-1, the full variable domain is DGGITQSPKYLFRKEGQNVTLSCEQNLNHDAMYWYRQDPGQGLRLIYYSQIVNDFQKGDIAEGYSVSREKKESFPLTVTSAQKNPTAFYLCASRAGDTEAFFGQGTRLTVV.

The chain recombines TRBV6-5 with TRBJ2-3, with D possibly being TRBD1 or TRBD2 (6 bases each). V was pared by 6 bases and J by 5 bases, with 9 bases between. The CDR3 is 12 residues long. Germline lookup yields CDR1 MNHEY and CDR2 SVGAGI. The CDR3 DNA reads TGTGCCAGCAGGGAGGGGGTAGATACGCAGTATTTT. As protein: CASREGVDTQYF.

The chain has TRBV28 and TRBJ1-5, with 9 bases fitting TRBD1. V dropped 2 bases and J dropped 7; count of bases not matched to a gene: 6. The CDR3 is made up of 15 amino acids. CDR1 and CDR2 (germline): MDHEN, SYDVKM. The CDR3 spells CASSLGDRVQQPQHF. The DNA for the CDR3 is TGTGCCAGCAGTTTAGGGGACAGGGTGCAACAGCCCCAGCATTTT. The complete variable domain, with remaining parts taken from reference TRBV28 and TRBJ1-5, reads DVKVTQSSRYLVKRTGEKVFLECVQDMDHENMFWYRQDPGLGLRLIYFSYDVKMKEKGDIPEGYSVSREKKERFSLILESASTNQTSMYLCASSLGDRVQQPQHFGDGTRLSIL.

V is TRBV28 and J is TRBJ1-1, with D unclear. This CDR3 region has 11 residues. Trimming stripped 5 bases from V and 1 base from J, with 2 bases between. Germline assignment: CDR1 MDHEN and CDR2 SYDVKM. CDR3 DNA sequence: TGTGCCAGCAGTCGGAACACTGAAGCTTTCTTT. Translation: CASSRNTEAFF.

V gene TRBV18 combines with J gene TRBJ2-7, with D perhaps TRBD1 (5 bases). The germline V gene encodes CDR1 KGHSH and CDR2 LQKENI. The CDR3 is made up of 15 amino acids. V dropped 6 bases and J dropped 3 bases, with 18 bases sitting between them. The CDR3 spells CASSDLPQGHYEQYF. DNA of the CDR3: TGTGCCAGCTCCGACCTTCCGCAGGGCCACTACGAGCAGTACTTC.

V usage is TRBV6-5 and J usage is TRBJ2-7, with 10 bases fitting TRBD1. The CDR3 is 16 residues long. Germline V gene data show CDR1 as MNHEY and CDR2 as SVGAGI. Germline trimming cut 4 bases from V and 7 bases from J; bases unmatched to any gene: 13. The CDR3 sequence: CASSSHPGQGLREQYF. CDR3 nucleotide sequence: TGTGCCAGCAGTTCACACCCGGGACAGGGGCTACGAGAGCAGTACTTC.

The chain employs TRBV6-5 and TRBJ1-4, with 7 bases that match TRBD1. The length of the CDR3 is 14 residues. V lost 5 bases, J lost 6 bases, and 6 bases stayed unmatched. The V gene's germline CDR1 is MNHEY and CDR2 SVGAGI. The CDR3 DNA is TGTGCCAGCAGTCGACAGGGTTCGGATGAAAAACTGTTTTTT. Translating gives CASSRQGSDEKLFF.

The genes are TRBV27 and TRBJ2-5; 7 bases agree with TRBD2. Trimming removed 2 bases from V and 4 bases from J; junction bases left unmatched: 7. CDR1 MNHEY and CDR2 SMNVEV come from the germline V gene (reference sequence). The CDR3 loop spans 15 amino acids. CDR3 sequence reads: CASSLGRGGTETQYF. In nucleotides, the CDR3 is TGTGCCAGCAGTTTAGGGAGGGGTGGGACAGAGACCCAGTACTTC.

The chain is built from TRBV18 and TRBJ1-4, with unresolved D. CDR3 size: 13 residues. CDR1 and CDR2 from the germline V gene are KGHSH and LQKENI. The ends were cut back, 5 bases at V and 5 bases at J, with 9 bases in the middle. CDR3 nucleotide sequence: TGTGCCAGCTCAGTGGCAGGAAATGAAAAACTGTTTTTT. This translates into CASSVAGNEKLFF.

The J gene is TRBJ2-7, the V gene TRBV5-1, with 8 nucleotides matching TRBD1. The CDR3 is made up of 14 amino acids. J gave up 3 bases and V 4 bases, and 6 bases lay outside the gene matches. Germline V CDR1 and CDR2: SGHRS, YFSETQ. The CDR3 nucleotides read TGCGCCAGCAGCCCCGGACAGGGCGGCTACGAGCAGTACTTC. Protein: CASSPGQGGYEQYF.

This rearrangement joins TRBV6-1 to TRBJ2-3; 7 bases map to TRBD1. V shed 2 bases, J shed 10 bases, and the junction held 12 bases outside the gene matches. This CDR3 is built from 15 residues. CDR1 is MNHNS, CDR2 SASEGT, per germline. CDR3 coding DNA: TGTGCCAGCAGTGAATATGGGACAGAGTTCTTCTCGCAGTATTTT. Protein: CASSEYGTEFFSQYF.

The chain joins TRBV4-3 to TRBJ2-3; 12 bases fit TRBD2. Germline V lookup: CDR1 LGHNA, CDR2 YSLEER. CDR3 length: 21 residues. Losses at the gene ends were 3 bases for V and 0 bases for J; bases not matched to a gene: 16. The CDR3 reads CASSQPSPPTSGGYSTDTQYF. The CDR3 region has the DNA TGCGCCAGCAGCCAGCCCTCACCACCGACTAGCGGGGGTTATAGCACAGATACGCAGTATTTT.

The J gene is TRBJ2-1, the V gene TRBV7-9; perhaps TRBD2 as D (5 bases). Trimming took off 8 bases at V and 7 bases at J, with 9 bases between the two ends. There are 11 residues in the CDR3. Germline CDR1 is SEHNR and CDR2 is FQNEAQ (reference sequence). CDR3 DNA sequence: TGTGCCAGCTGGAGGTCGAATGAGCAGTTCTTC. This encodes CASWRSNEQFF.

The chain carries TRBV5-1 and TRBJ2-3, with D perhaps TRBD1 (7 bases). The germline V and J ends were trimmed by 0 bases and 5 bases, with 13 bases remaining between them. Germline V gene data show CDR1 as SGHRS and CDR2 as YFSETQ. The CDR3 has 15 amino acids. The CDR3 nucleotides are TGCGCCAGCAGCTTGGGGCGGCAGGGGGGAGATACGCAGTATTTT. The encoded protein is CASSLGRQGGDTQYF.

CDR3 in amino acids: CATRTGVYSPLHF. For the CDR3, the DNA is TGTGCCACTCGGACAGGGGTTTATTCACCCCTCCACTTT. V is TRBV28 and J is TRBJ1-6, with 9 nucleotides matching TRBD1. V was pared by 10 bases and J by 8 bases, with 6 bases of the junction left unmatched. The CDR3 runs to 13 residues. Germline V gene data show CDR1 as MDHEN and CDR2 as SYDVKM.

The J gene is TRBJ1-3, the V gene TRBV5-1; 9 bases line up with TRBD1. The CDR3 consists of 15 residues. Germline CDR1 is SGHRS and CDR2 is YFSETQ. V lost 2 bases and J lost 8; bases outside the gene matches: 8. In DNA form, the CDR3 reads TGCGCCAGCAGCTTTACAGGGGGCGAAGTGGACACCATATATTTT. Amino acids: CASSFTGGEVDTIYF.

The chain joins TRBV14 to TRBJ1-3, with 9 bases aligning to TRBD1. This CDR3 is 17 amino acids long. Germline V gene data show CDR1 as SGHDN and CDR2 as FVKESK. J was trimmed by 2 bases and V by 6 bases; bases with no gene match: 11. This chain's CDR3 is CASRPGTGRIAGNTIYF. DNA of the CDR3: TGTGCCAGCAGACCCGGGACAGGGAGGATCGCTGGAAACACCATATATTTT.